The 26 T cell receptor beta chains in this list originate from one sample, sequenced in a study of low-dose radiotherapy and immunotherapy resistance in tumors. Described time point: after trial treatment. As to treatment: LDRT plus nivolumab, ipilimumab, low-dose cyclophosphamide and aspirin (RACIN trial). The authors amplified TCRs for 20 PCR cycles with a constant-region primer and a V-primer adapter. One entry per CDR3 protein, called by TCRdb with MiXCR from the reads. The sample has approximately 52,000 distinct CDR3 sequences; approximately 31% are singletons. Specimen: PBMCs, collected after low-dose radiotherapy plus immunotherapy. The receptors originated from a male donor with rectosigmoid adenocarcinoma.

The rearrangement joins TRBV3-1 to TRBJ2-7; a weak D match, TRBD1 (5 bases). Near its end, the DNA agrees better with TRBJ2-1, so the J call may be wrong. The CDR3 is 13 amino acids. CDR1 and CDR2 from the germline V gene are LGHDT and YNNKEL (reference sequence). The CDR3 loop is CASSQDAGHGQFF. The CDR3 DNA reads TGTGCCAGCAGCCAAGATGCTGGACACGGACAGTTCTTC.

In its sample, this clonotype was seen many times. The gene calls are TRBV5-1 and TRBJ2-5, with 8 bases that match TRBD2. V lost 3 bases, J lost 2 bases, and 9 bases stayed unmatched. Germline CDR1 is SGHRS and CDR2 is YFSETQ. The CDR3 consists of 16 residues. The CDR3 here is CASSSIGGAGQETQYF. The CDR3, as DNA: TGCGCCAGCAGCTCAATCGGGGGGGCCGGACAAGAGACCCAGTACTTC.

The chain uses TRBV6-2 or TRBV6-3 and TRBJ1-5, with TRBD1 matching 8 bases. J was trimmed by 7 bases and V by 5 bases; bases with no gene match: 16. This CDR3 spans 17 amino acids. Germline V gene sequence: CDR1 MNHEY, CDR2 SVGEGT. In DNA form, the CDR3 reads TGTGCCAGCAGTGACCGAACCGGACAGGGAGGAGGGCAGCCCCAGCATTTT. The encoded protein is CASSDRTGQGGGQPQHF.

This clonotype was recorded at least ten times. CDR3 in DNA: TGTGCCAGCAGCGTAGCACTGGGGGCAACTAATGAAAAACTGTTTTTT. Residues: CASSVALGATNEKLFF. The chain joins TRBV9 to TRBJ1-4; maybe TRBD1 (5 bases). The CDR3 has 16 amino acids. Germline assignment: CDR1 SGDLS and CDR2 YYNGEE. Trimming pared 0 bases from V and 0 bases from J, leaving 9 bases between. Full variable domain (missing parts from reference TRBV9 and TRBJ1-4): DSGVTQTPKHLITATGQRVTLRCSPRSGDLSVYWYQQSLDQGLQFLIQYYNGEERAKGNILERFSAQQFPDLHSELNLSSLELGDSALYFCASSVALGATNEKLFFGSGTQLSVL.

This sequence joins TRBV29-1 and TRBJ2-7; D might be TRBD2 (5 bases). Trimming took 4 bases from V and 5 from J, leaving 18 bases between them. The CDR3 length is 14 residues. From germline, CDR1 is SQVTM and CDR2 ANQGSEA. The CDR3 sequence: CSVVAGITGNEQYF. Written as DNA, the CDR3 is TGCAGCGTTGTGGCCGGGATTACTGGGAACGAGCAGTACTTC.

The V gene is TRBV7-8, the J gene TRBJ2-5, with D possibly matching TRBD2 (5 bases). Per the germline V gene, CDR1 is SGHVS and CDR2 is FQNEAQ. CDR3 length: 13 residues. Trimming cost V 5 bases and J 2 bases, with 9 bases left between them. The DNA for the CDR3 is TGTGCCAGCAGCCGAGGGCCTCAAGAGACCCAGTACTTC. Protein: CASSRGPQETQYF.

The sample holds many counts of this clonotype. V is TRBV7-2 and J is TRBJ1-1, with D possibly matching TRBD1 (6 bases). The V gene's germline CDR1 is SGHTA and CDR2 FQGNSA. V was trimmed by 2 bases and J by 4 bases, leaving 17 bases between them. There are 16 residues in the CDR3. In DNA form, the CDR3 reads TGTGCCAGCAGCTTAATACAGGGTTTATATGCCACTGAAGCTTTCTTT. As protein: CASSLIQGLYATEAFF.

This clonotype was picked up many times. This rearrangement joins TRBV12-3 or TRBV12-4 to TRBJ1-2, with D hard to call. With 5 bases removed from V and 6 bases from J, the gap between germline ends came to 13 bases. The CDR3 is 13 residues long. Written as DNA, the CDR3 is TGTGCCAGCAGTCCAAACGGTGTCCATGGCTACACCTTC. Its translation is CASSPNGVHGYTF.

The V call is TRBV7-9, the J call TRBJ1-5; the D is unclear. Germline V gene data show CDR1 as SEHNR and CDR2 as FQNEAQ (reference sequence). Trimming took 5 bases from V and 11 from J, leaving 22 bases between them. The CDR3 has 15 amino acids. CDR3 region: CASSTRVSKFGAQHF. CDR3 bases: TGTGCCAGCAGCACCCGGGTCTCGAAGTTTGGGGCCCAGCATTTT.

The sample holds a few counts of this clonotype. V and J are TRBV30 and TRBJ2-2; D gene unclear. From germline, CDR1 is GTSNPN and CDR2 SVGIG (reference sequence). The V end was cut by 3 bases, the J end by 4 bases, with 0 bases between. CDR3 size: 10 residues. The CDR3 region has the DNA TGTGCCTGGAGCACCGGGGAGCTGTTTTTT. It yields the protein CAWSTGELFF.

Many counts were recorded for this clonotype. J is TRBJ2-1 and V is TRBV6-2 or TRBV6-3, with TRBD2 matching 7 bases. The CDR3 contains 15 residues. V lost 5 bases to trimming and J lost 0 bases; unmatched junction nucleotides: 4. CDR1 MNHEY and CDR2 SVGEGT come from the germline V gene. CDR3 in amino acids: CASSATSHSYNEQFF. In DNA form, the CDR3 reads TGTGCCAGCAGTGCGACTAGCCACTCCTACAATGAGCAGTTCTTC.

By share, this clonotype counts as medium-sized. The J gene is TRBJ2-7, the V gene TRBV5-4; a possible D gene is TRBD2 (5 bases). V lost 0 bases and J 6 bases, leaving 7 bases between the germline ends. Germline V gives CDR1 SGHNT, CDR2 YYREEE (reference sequence). This CDR3 spans 12 amino acids. For the CDR3, the DNA is TGTGCCAGCAGCTTGGGGACTGGCGAGCAGTACTTC. This encodes CASSLGTGEQYF.

This clonotype appeared a single time. This chain connects TRBV11-3 to TRBJ2-3, with D uncertain. Germline V CDR1 and CDR2: SGHNT, YENEEA. CDR3 length: 14 residues. Trimming cost V 5 bases and J 5 bases, with 14 bases left between them. The CDR3 DNA reads as TGTGCCAGCAGCAGAAGCCCCGCGGAAGATACGCAGTATTTT. It specifies CASSRSPAEDTQYF.

This clonotype was picked up many times. The rearrangement uses TRBV30 and TRBJ1-1, with D hard to call. Germline CDR1 GTSNPN, CDR2 SVGIG (reference sequence). The V end lost 4 bases, the J end lost 3 bases, and 18 bases lay between the germline ends. The CDR3 consists of 15 residues. CDR3 in DNA: TGTGCCTGGACTCCTATGGGCCGTGGGGACACTGAAGCTTTCTTT. Its translation is CAWTPMGRGDTEAFF.

V gene TRBV28 combines with J gene TRBJ2-3, with TRBD1 identical over 7 bases. Looked up from germline, CDR1 is MDHEN and CDR2 is SYDVKM. This CDR3 comprises 13 residues. The V and J ends lost 7 bases and 1 base, in that order; junction bases with no gene match: 2. In DNA form, the CDR3 reads TGTGCCAGCAAGGGGGCCGGCACAGATACGCAGTATTTT. Amino acid sequence: CASKGAGTDTQYF.

The genes are TRBV28 and TRBJ1-5; no definite D call. Between the trimmed V and J ends, which lost 4 bases and 1 base, there was a span of 8 bases. CDR1 is MDHEN and CDR2 is SYDVKM in the germline V gene. The CDR3 has 14 amino acids. The CDR3 reads CASSWMGSNQPQHF. In DNA, the CDR3 is TGTGCCAGCAGTTGGATGGGGAGCAATCAGCCCCAGCATTTT.

This clonotype occurred many times. This sequence joins TRBV10-2 and TRBJ1-5, with TRBD1 identical over 7 bases. The germline CDR1 and CDR2 sequences are WSHSY and SAAADI. This CDR3 has 14 residues. V was pared by 9 bases and J by 5 bases, with 10 bases of the junction left unmatched. The CDR3 reads CARIADRADQPQHF. Here the CDR3 DNA reads TGCGCCAGGATAGCTGACAGGGCCGATCAGCCCCAGCATTTT.

In regard to this clonotype: The likely explanation is a read error, given a far larger clone one base away. J is TRBJ2-1 and V is TRBV12-3 or TRBV12-4; a possible D gene is TRBD1 (5 bases). V was trimmed by 5 bases and J by 10 bases, leaving 9 bases between them. CDR3 length: 11 residues. The CDR3 loop reads CASSHRSEQFF. As DNA, the CDR3 is TGTGCCAGCAGTCACAGGAGCGAGCAGTTCTTC.

This clonotype was seen at least ten times. The chain employs TRBV9 and TRBJ2-7; a possible D gene is TRBD2 (6 bases). CDR1 and CDR2 (germline): SGDLS, YYNGEE. The CDR3 sequence is 14 residues long. Between the trimmed V and J ends, which lost 1 base and 5 bases, there was a span of 13 bases. This CDR3 is CASSVTRAGNEQYF. In nucleotides, the CDR3 is TGTGCCAGCAGCGTAACCAGGGCGGGGAACGAGCAGTACTTC.

In its sample, this clonotype was seen many times. V and J are TRBV3-1 and TRBJ2-3; 12 bases align to TRBD2. In germline, CDR1 is LGHDT, CDR2 YNNKEL (reference sequence). The length of the CDR3 is 16 residues. V trimming: 6 bases; J trimming: 1 base; junction bases outside the gene matches: 5. The CDR3 sequence is CASREWTSGGTDTQYF. The CDR3 DNA reads TGTGCCAGCAGAGAGTGGACTAGCGGGGGCACAGATACGCAGTATTTT.

This clonotype was observed many times. The chain couples TRBV7-2 to TRBJ1-3; D is possibly TRBD1 (5 bases). The CDR3 extends over 15 amino acids. Germline values: CDR1 SGHTA, CDR2 FQGNSA. With 1 base removed from V and 4 bases from J, the gap between germline ends came to 11 bases. CDR3 amino acids: CASSLGGSSGNTIYF. CDR3 in DNA: TGTGCCAGCAGCTTAGGGGGGAGCTCCGGAAACACCATATATTTT.

The V gene is TRBV20-1, the J gene TRBJ2-1, with D perhaps TRBD2 (5 bases). V lost 5 bases and J lost 2, with 16 bases in between. CDR1 DFQATT and CDR2 SNEGSKA come from the germline V gene (reference sequence). The CDR3 totals 15 residues. DNA of the CDR3: TGCAGTGCTTCCGGACTTACTCGAACCTACAATGAGCAGTTCTTC. It codes for CSASGLTRTYNEQFF.

The J gene is TRBJ2-2, the V gene TRBV20-1; D is unresolved. The CDR3 sequence is 15 residues long. Per the germline V gene, CDR1 is DFQATT and CDR2 is SNEGSKA (reference sequence). With 5 bases removed from V and 1 base from J, the gap between germline ends came to 14 bases. CDR3 DNA: TGCAGTGCTTCCATCCCAGACAAGAACACCGGGGAGCTGTTTTTT. Its protein product is CSASIPDKNTGELFF.

The sample holds many counts of this clonotype. The V and J genes are TRBV5-6 and TRBJ2-5; D is tentatively TRBD1 or TRBD2 (5 bases each). V was pared by 2 bases and J by 1 base, with 15 bases between. The CDR3 consists of 16 residues. Per the germline V gene, CDR1 is SGHDT and CDR2 is YYEEEE. CDR3 sequence reads: CASSFGAPWGQETQYF. CDR3 nucleotide sequence: TGTGCCAGCAGCTTCGGGGCTCCTTGGGGCCAAGAGACCCAGTACTTC.

This clonotype was counted at least ten times. V is TRBV7-2 and J is TRBJ2-5; D remains ambiguous. The germline V gene has CDR1 SGHTA and CDR2 FQGNSA. V was pared by 5 bases and J by 7 bases, with 8 bases between. The length of the CDR3 is 11 residues. The CDR3 sequence is CASSPPGTQYF. CDR3 DNA: TGTGCCAGCAGCCCCCCAGGGACCCAGTACTTC.

The V gene is TRBV5-6, the J gene TRBJ2-3; D unresolved. Germline V gives CDR1 SGHDT, CDR2 YYEEEE. This CDR3 spans 12 amino acids. V gave up 4 bases and J gave up 2 bases, with 5 bases separating them. The CDR3 reads CASSIFTDTQYF. DNA for the CDR3: TGTGCCAGCAGCATATTCACAGATACGCAGTATTTT.